Below, 14 T cell receptor beta chains from the same sample are listed, as sequenced in a study of molecular identifiers for immune sequencing clone quantification. In TCRdb, the PCR reads were re-called with MiXCR into one record per CDR3 protein. The table lists fewer than 10,000 distinct CDR3 sequences, just under 20% of them singletons, with roughly 1.5% in the top ten. Sequencing was carried out using naive CD8+ T cells from blood, with Jurkat cell RNA spiked in. Subset specified: FACS-sorted CD8+CD4-CCR7+CD45RA+ naive T cells. The receptors shown here come from a human donor in good health. Some libraries in this study had Jurkat cell RNA spiked in.

This clonotype is classed as medium-sized. The rearrangement links TRBV14 to TRBJ2-5; D is possibly TRBD1 (6 bases). This CDR3 region has 13 residues. V gave up 5 bases and J gave up 5 bases, with 12 bases separating them. Germline lookup yields CDR1 SGHDN and CDR2 FVKESK. CDR3 DNA sequence: TGTGCCAGCAGCTACACAGGGTTGGAGACCCAGTACTTC. Translation: CASSYTGLETQYF.

Relative to its sample, this clonotype is medium-sized. The chain couples TRBV10-3 to TRBJ2-7; TRBD1 matches 8 bases. V dropped 9 bases and J dropped 1; count of bases not matched to a gene: 5. Germline-derived CDR1 and CDR2 are ENHRY and SYGVKD. The CDR3 extends over 13 amino acids. The CDR3 DNA sequence: TGTGCCATACGGACAGGGCCGTCCTACGAGCAGTACTTC. Protein: CAIRTGPSYEQYF.

This clonotype is medium-sized within its sample. The chain combines TRBV29-1 with TRBJ1-1; D ambiguous. V dropped 1 base and J dropped 0 bases, with 15 bases sitting between them. The CDR3 contains 16 residues. Germline CDR1 reads SQVTM; CDR2 reads ANQGSEA. The CDR3 DNA reads TGCAGCGTTGAAGCCGCTTGGATCGGGGTGAACACTGAAGCTTTCTTT. It codes for CSVEAAWIGVNTEAFF.

This clonotype qualifies as medium-sized (0.01 to 0.1%). This sequence joins TRBV28 and TRBJ2-3, with 11 bases identical to TRBD2. The germline V gene has CDR1 MDHEN and CDR2 SYDVKM. This CDR3 region has 16 residues. V was clipped by 6 bases and J by 4 bases; unmatched bases: 9. CDR3 protein: CASRLLAGAVSDTQYF. The CDR3 DNA reads as TGTGCCAGCAGGCTACTAGCGGGAGCTGTTTCAGATACGCAGTATTTT.

As concerns this clonotype: Since no conserved phenylalanine or tryptophan closes the CDR3, a read error is the likely cause. The V call is TRBV9, the J call TRBJ2-7; weak D call: TRBD1 (5 bases). The germline V gene encodes CDR1 SGDLS and CDR2 YYNGEE. V dropped 5 bases and J dropped 3 bases, with 9 bases sitting between them. This CDR3 has 12 residues. The CDR3 nucleotides read TGTGCCAGCAGTGATGACAGCTACGAGCAGTACTCC. Translation gives CASSDDSYEQYS.

By its share, this clonotype is medium-sized. The chain has TRBV7-8 and TRBJ2-1; perhaps TRBD1 as D (6 bases). With 3 bases removed from V and 0 bases from J, the gap between germline ends came to 15 bases. The CDR3 covers 17 residues. CDR1 is SGHVS, CDR2 FQNEAQ, per germline. As DNA, the CDR3 is TGTGCCAGCAGCTTTCTTGGGGGCTCGAGCTCCTACAATGAGCAGTTCTTC. Protein: CASSFLGGSSSYNEQFF.

This clonotype rates as medium-sized. The chain has TRBV4-3 and TRBJ1-3; D unresolved. The CDR3 loop spans 17 amino acids. Germline CDR1 reads LGHNA; CDR2 reads YSLEER. Trimming removed 0 bases at V and 2 bases at J, with 14 bases between. CDR3 sequence: CASSQDRGNHPGNTIYF. In nucleotides, the CDR3 is TGCGCCAGCAGCCAAGATCGCGGCAACCATCCTGGAAACACCATATATTTT.

By its share, this clonotype is medium-sized. V and J are TRBV5-1 and TRBJ2-7, with D perhaps assigned TRBD1 or TRBD2 (5 bases each). Trimming stripped 4 bases from V and 7 bases from J, with 15 bases between. There are 13 residues in the CDR3. Germline loops: CDR1 SGHRS, CDR2 YFSETQ. This CDR3 reads CASSTGTNLEQYF. The DNA of the CDR3 is TGCGCCAGCAGCACCGGGACGAATTTGGAGCAGTACTTC.

This clonotype was counted many times. The chain couples TRBV5-6 to TRBJ2-3; the D gene is possibly TRBD1 (5 bases). Germline CDR1 and CDR2: SGHDT and YYEEEE. CDR3 length: 16 residues. With 0 bases removed from V and 2 bases from J, the gap between germline ends came to 13 bases. CDR3 residues: CASSLVRVKDTDTQYF. CDR3 DNA: TGTGCCAGCAGCTTGGTCAGGGTCAAGGACACAGATACGCAGTATTTT.

The chain employs TRBV29-1 and TRBJ2-1; TRBD2 matches at 9 bases. V shed 3 bases and J 4 bases; nucleotides not matched to a gene: 13. CDR1 SQVTM and CDR2 ANQGSEA come from the germline V gene. The CDR3 is made up of 17 amino acids. CDR3 sequence reads: CSVDGTSSASTYNEQFF. CDR3 nucleotides: TGCAGCGTTGATGGGACTAGCTCCGCGTCAACTTACAATGAGCAGTTCTTC.

This clonotype was counted at least ten times. V usage is TRBV15 and J usage is TRBJ1-3; no firm D call. The CDR3 totals 18 residues. The germline gives CDR1 LNHNV, CDR2 YYDKDF (reference sequence). V lost 0 bases, J lost 0 bases, and 15 bases lay in between. The DNA for the CDR3 is TGTGCCACCAGCAGAGATCTATCATTGCTAGACTCTGGAAACACCATATATTTT. Translating gives CATSRDLSLLDSGNTIYF.

Many counts were recorded for this clonotype. The chain has TRBV12-3 or TRBV12-4 and TRBJ1-1; D is unresolved. The CDR3 covers 11 residues. The germline V and J ends were trimmed by 4 bases and 2 bases, with 2 bases remaining between them. For the CDR3, the DNA is TGTGCCAGCAGTTCAAACACTGAAGCTTTCTTT. Its translation: CASSSNTEAFF.

This clonotype appeared many times. V usage is TRBV13 and J usage is TRBJ2-7; 9 bases agree with TRBD1. The V segment lost 5 bases and the J segment 2 bases; nucleotides outside the gene matches: 10. Germline V gene sequence: CDR1 PRHDT, CDR2 FYEKMQ (reference sequence). This CDR3 region has 16 residues. The CDR3 loop is CASSALRGQGTYEQYF. The CDR3 nucleotides are TGTGCCAGCAGCGCCCTTCGGGGACAGGGAACCTACGAGCAGTACTTC.

Relative to its sample, this clonotype is medium-sized. The J gene is TRBJ1-5, the V gene TRBV4-3; D is possibly TRBD1 (6 bases). CDR3 size: 16 residues. The V gene lost 0 bases and the J gene lost 5 bases, with 14 bases spanning the gap. Germline V gives CDR1 LGHNA, CDR2 YSLEER. This CDR3 is CASSQDWGGSYQPQHF. The CDR3 DNA sequence: TGCGCCAGCAGCCAAGATTGGGGGGGCTCTTATCAGCCCCAGCATTTT.